The 8 T cell receptor beta chains below all came from one sample that was sequenced in a study of blood T cell repertoires in COVID-19 (dated by TCRdb to about 2020). To prepare the library, the immunoSEQ multiplex PCR assay was applied. The clones in this table, taken by TCRdb from immuneACCESS, are in-frame only. Not every clone is retained; where verified, under half of the shortfall comes from an unresolved V gene, and the cause of the rest is unknown. The sample table records around 25,000 clones; roughly 79% of these occur just once. Together, the top ten hold about 6.5% of the sample. The sequenced material came from peripheral blood. The receptor set was obtained from a man aged 70 or older with acute or convalescent COVID-19.

The chain uses TRBV5-1 and TRBJ2-5; the match to TRBD1 covers 8 bases. This CDR3 is built from 14 residues. J was trimmed by 1 base and V by 5 bases; bases with no gene match: 4. The germline CDR1 and CDR2 sequences are SGHRS and YFSETQ. The CDR3 spells CASRVQGAQETQYF. CDR3 in DNA: TGCGCCAGCAGGGTCCAGGGGGCCCAAGAGACCCAGTACTTC. Using reference TRBV5-1 and TRBJ2-5 for the parts outside the CDR3, the full variable domain is KAGVTQTPRYLIKTRGQQVTLSCSPISGHRSVSWYQQTPGQGLQFLFEYFSETQRNKGNFPGRFSGRQFSNSRSEMNVSTLELGDSALYLCASRVQGAQETQYFGPGTRLLVL.

V and J are TRBV19 and TRBJ2-1; 14 bases fit TRBD2. Per germline, CDR1 LNHDA and CDR2 SQIVND (reference sequence). The CDR3 runs to 15 residues. Trimming cost V 6 bases and J 9 bases; bases outside gene matches: 7. CDR3 in amino acids: CASRLGLAGGSEQFF. DNA of the CDR3: TGTGCCAGTAGACTAGGACTAGCGGGAGGCAGTGAGCAGTTCTTC. Using reference TRBV19 and TRBJ2-1 for the parts outside the CDR3, the full variable domain is DGGITQSPKYLFRKEGQNVTLSCEQNLNHDAMYWYRQDPGQGLRLIYYSQIVNDFQKGDIAEGYSVSREKKESFPLTVTSAQKNPTAFYLCASRLGLAGGSEQFFGPGTRLTVL.

The rearrangement uses TRBV11-2 and TRBJ1-4; D may be TRBD1 (5 bases). This CDR3 contains 16 residues. The germline gives CDR1 SGHAT, CDR2 FQNNGV. V lost 5 bases and J 4 bases, leaving 17 bases between the germline ends. For the CDR3, the DNA is TGTGCCAGCAGCCCTCGGGAGGGGCTCGTTAATGAAAAACTGTTTTTT. It translates to CASSPREGLVNEKLFF.

The chain couples TRBV7-2 to TRBJ2-5; perhaps TRBD1 as D (6 bases). Per germline, CDR1 SGHTA and CDR2 FQGNSA. The CDR3 extends over 14 amino acids. V was trimmed by 4 bases and J by 4 bases, leaving 13 bases between them. The CDR3 DNA reads as TGTGCCAGCAGCTCCGAGGCAGGGGTAGAGACCCAGTACTTC. Protein sequence: CASSSEAGVETQYF.

The chain uses TRBV12-5 and TRBJ2-5; 8 bases fit TRBD2. The CDR3 runs 14 residues. CDR1 and CDR2 (germline): LGHNT, FRNRAP. V gave up 4 bases and J gave up 7 bases; unmatched junction bases: 8. The CDR3 reads CASGSNLGGGTQYF. CDR3 sequence (DNA): TGTGCTAGTGGTTCAAACCTCGGGGGGGGGACCCAGTACTTC.

The V and J genes are TRBV20-1 and TRBJ1-2; a weak D match, TRBD1 (6 bases). The germline V gene encodes CDR1 DFQATT and CDR2 SNEGSKA (reference sequence). The CDR3 is made up of 14 amino acids. Trimming took off 3 bases at V and 5 bases at J, with 16 bases between the two ends. The DNA for the CDR3 is TGCAGTGCTAGTGGGCAGGGGTCGGGATATGGCTACACCTTC. Protein product: CSASGQGSGYGYTF.

The V call is TRBV20-1, the J call TRBJ2-2; a possible D gene is TRBD1 (6 bases). Germline V gene data show CDR1 as DFQATT and CDR2 as SNEGSKA (reference sequence). V lost 3 bases and J 1 base, leaving 9 bases between the germline ends. The CDR3 has 14 amino acids. The CDR3 protein is CSASSRGNTGELFF. CDR3 in DNA: TGCAGTGCTAGTTCCAGGGGGAACACCGGGGAGCTGTTTTTT.

The chain has TRBV4-1 and TRBJ1-3; D is unclear. The CDR3 spans 12 residues. Trimming pared 5 bases from V and 4 bases from J, leaving 6 bases between. Per germline, CDR1 MGHRA and CDR2 YSYEKL. Here the CDR3 DNA reads TGCGCCAGCAGCTCAAAAGGAAACACCATATATTTT. This gives the protein CASSSKGNTIYF.